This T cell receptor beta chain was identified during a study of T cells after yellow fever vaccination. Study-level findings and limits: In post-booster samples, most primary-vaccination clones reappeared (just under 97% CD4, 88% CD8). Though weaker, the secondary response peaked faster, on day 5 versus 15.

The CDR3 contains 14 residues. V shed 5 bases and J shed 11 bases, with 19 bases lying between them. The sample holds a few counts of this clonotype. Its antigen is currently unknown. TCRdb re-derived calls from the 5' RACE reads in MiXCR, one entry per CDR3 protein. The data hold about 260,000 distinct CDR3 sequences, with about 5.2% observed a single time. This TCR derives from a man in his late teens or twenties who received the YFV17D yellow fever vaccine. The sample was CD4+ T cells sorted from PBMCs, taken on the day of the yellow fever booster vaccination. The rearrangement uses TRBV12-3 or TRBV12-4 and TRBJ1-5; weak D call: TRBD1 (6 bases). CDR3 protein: CASSAQGWGPAQHF. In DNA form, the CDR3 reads TGTGCCAGCAGTGCACAGGGTTGGGGGCCGGCCCAGCATTTT.